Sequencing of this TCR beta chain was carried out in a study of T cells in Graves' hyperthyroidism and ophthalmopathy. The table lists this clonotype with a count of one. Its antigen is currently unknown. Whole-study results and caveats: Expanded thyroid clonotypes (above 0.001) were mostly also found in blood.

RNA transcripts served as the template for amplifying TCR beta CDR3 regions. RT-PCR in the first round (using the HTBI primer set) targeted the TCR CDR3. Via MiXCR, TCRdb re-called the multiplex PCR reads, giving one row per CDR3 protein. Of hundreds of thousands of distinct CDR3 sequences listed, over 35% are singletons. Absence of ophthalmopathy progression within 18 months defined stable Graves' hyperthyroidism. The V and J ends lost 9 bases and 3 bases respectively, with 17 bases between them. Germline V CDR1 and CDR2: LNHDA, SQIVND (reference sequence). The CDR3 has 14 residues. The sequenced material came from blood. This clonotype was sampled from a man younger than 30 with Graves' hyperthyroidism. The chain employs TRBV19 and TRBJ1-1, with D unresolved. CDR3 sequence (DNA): TGTGCCAGCAGGACGGTCGGCACTCACACTGAAGCTTTCTTT. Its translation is CASRTVGTHTEAFF.